This TCR beta chain came from a study of T cell repertoires in cytomegalovirus infection. TCRdb ran MiXCR on the reads and lists one entry per CDR3 protein. The sample includes a few hundred thousand distinct CDR3 sequences, about a sixth of them seen just once. CDR1 is LNHDA and CDR2 is SQIVND in the germline V gene (reference sequence). V gave up 1 base and J gave up 0 bases, with 9 bases separating them. The CDR3 sequence is 15 residues long. Study-wide points: Individuals carrying CMV plus the relevant HLA were identified by cumulative frequency of public TCR beta families.

Concerning this clonotype itself: Antigen unknown.

Sequencing was carried out using CD8+ T cells from PBMCs. The rearrangement links TRBV19 to TRBJ1-1; D uncertain. The receptor comes from a human donor in good health (CMV status not recorded). Some clones in this sample may be carry-over from other donors' samples. This CDR3 is CASSIGSEMNTEAFF. CDR3 DNA: TGTGCCAGTAGTATAGGGTCGGAGATGAACACTGAAGCTTTCTTT.